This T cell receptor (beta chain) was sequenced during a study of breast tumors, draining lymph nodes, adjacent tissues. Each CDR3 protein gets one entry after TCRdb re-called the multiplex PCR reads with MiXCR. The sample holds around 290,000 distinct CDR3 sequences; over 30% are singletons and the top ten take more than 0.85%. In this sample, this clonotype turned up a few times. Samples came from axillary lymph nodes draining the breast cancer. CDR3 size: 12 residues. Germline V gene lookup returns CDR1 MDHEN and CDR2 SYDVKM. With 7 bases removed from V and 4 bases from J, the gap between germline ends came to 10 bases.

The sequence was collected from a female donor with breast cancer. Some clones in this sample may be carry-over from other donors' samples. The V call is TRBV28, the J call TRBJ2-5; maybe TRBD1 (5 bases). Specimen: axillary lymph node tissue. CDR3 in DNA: TGTGCCAGCAAGACAGATACAGAGACCCAGTACTTC. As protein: CASKTDTETQYF. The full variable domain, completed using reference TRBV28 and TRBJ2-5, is DVKVTQSSRYLVKRTGEKVFLECVQDMDHENMFWYRQDPGLGLRLIYFSYDVKMKEKGDIPEGYSVSREKKERFSLILESASTNQTSMYLCASKTDTETQYFGPGTRLLVL.